The TCR beta chain described here comes from a study of OX40 agonist ivuxolimab in advanced cancers. This clone was observed a single time. The V and J ends lost 4 bases and 6 bases, in that order; junction bases with no gene match: 7. The V gene's germline CDR1 is SGHNT and CDR2 YYREEE (reference sequence). CDR3 length: 16 amino acids. Assay: immunoSEQ multiplex PCR; the TCRdb copy retains only in-frame clones and omits some. This table has fewer than 70,000 clones, less than 95% appearing once. This rearrangement joins TRBV5-4 to TRBJ2-1; 13 bases align to TRBD2. The receptor was derived from an adult with an advanced solid tumor such as melanoma, head and neck, liver or kidney cancer. The input for sequencing was CD4+ or CD8+ T cells sorted from blood, taken in a trial of the OX40 agonist ivuxolimab. DNA of the CDR3: TGTGCCAGCAGCAAAGGACTAGCGGGAGCCATCAATGAGCAGTTCTTC. Translating it yields CASSKGLAGAINEQFF.